This T cell receptor beta chain originates from a study of blood T cell repertoires in COVID-19. Study details: There were acute and convalescent COVID-19 samples, and they came from the United States, Italy and Spain.

Assay used: immunoSEQ multiplex PCR; TCRdb lists only in-frame clones, some missing. Among roughly 120,000 clones listed, about 88% were seen once. Losses at the gene ends were 5 bases for V and 5 bases for J; bases not matched to a gene: 9. The CDR3 sequence is 16 residues long. Germline V gives CDR1 MNHEY, CDR2 SVGEGT. The chain carries TRBV6-2 or TRBV6-3 and TRBJ1-5; 10 nucleotides match TRBD1. The receptor's source is a man in his 60s with COVID-19, enrolled during active disease. The sequencing input was peripheral blood. The CDR3 protein is CASSTSPGQGYQPQHF. CDR3 nucleotides: TGTGCCAGCAGTACGTCACCGGGACAGGGGTATCAGCCCCAGCATTTT.